A single sample is the source of the 11 T cell receptor beta chains below, sequenced in a study of siplizumab effects on memory and regulatory T cells (dated by TCRdb to between 2017 and 2020). Libraries were built with the immunoSEQ multiplex PCR assay. The table was pulled from immuneACCESS by TCRdb, which kept in-frame rearrangements only. Such tables lose some clones; where checked, under half of the loss comes from unresolved V genes, and the rest has no known cause. This sample comprises roughly 60,000 clones, 93% of them detected only once. Of the sample, around two fifths is held by the ten largest clones. What was sequenced was CD8+ T cells sorted from blood. These receptors all stem from a human donor in good health.

This chain links TRBV7-6 with TRBJ2-1, with 14 nucleotides matching TRBD2. Trimming took 0 bases from V and 6 from J; bases not matched to a gene: 10. Germline V gives CDR1 SGHVS, CDR2 FNYEAQ. The length of the CDR3 is 19 residues. The CDR3 loop reads CASSLASGTSGSGGNEQFF. The DNA of the CDR3 is TGTGCCAGCAGCTTAGCATCCGGGACTAGCGGGAGTGGGGGCAATGAGCAGTTCTTC.

The chain couples TRBV28 to TRBJ1-5; D gene uncertain. Deletions cut 3 bases from V and 0 bases from J, with 9 bases between. The germline V gene has CDR1 MDHEN and CDR2 SYDVKM. The CDR3 has 15 amino acids. The CDR3 DNA follows: TGTGCCAGCAGTTTCCCCCCTTATAGCAATCAGCCCCAGCATTTT. It specifies CASSFPPYSNQPQHF. The full variable domain, with the rest looked up from reference TRBV28 and TRBJ1-5, is DVKVTQSSRYLVKRTGEKVFLECVQDMDHENMFWYRQDPGLGLRLIYFSYDVKMKEKGDIPEGYSVSREKKERFSLILESASTNQTSMYLCASSFPPYSNQPQHFGDGTRLSIL.

This chain links TRBV7-8 with TRBJ1-5, with a possible D match to TRBD1 (5 bases). This CDR3 has 14 residues. V lost 1 base to trimming and J lost 4 bases, with 8 bases between them. The V gene's germline CDR1 is SGHVS and CDR2 FQNEAQ. The CDR3 protein is CASSLVTANQPQHF. CDR3 DNA sequence: TGTGCCAGCAGCTTAGTGACAGCTAATCAGCCCCAGCATTTT.

V is TRBV5-1 and J is TRBJ2-7; maybe TRBD1 (5 bases). V gave up 0 bases and J gave up 4 bases, with 8 bases separating them. The V gene's germline CDR1 is SGHRS and CDR2 YFSETQ. This CDR3 is built from 13 residues. The CDR3 nucleotides are TGCGCCAGCAGCTTGGCCCCAGGGTACGAGCAGTACTTC. Amino acid sequence: CASSLAPGYEQYF.

The CDR3 sequence is CASSDRNTIYF. DNA for the CDR3: TGTGCCAGCAGCGACAGAAACACCATATATTTT. This chain connects TRBV21-1 to TRBJ1-3; the DNA was not compared with TRBD1, the D call given in the table. TRBV21-1 constitutes a pseudogene. The CDR3 has 11 residues.

This chain connects TRBV5-6 to TRBJ2-3; 7 bases match TRBD2. Germline V CDR1 and CDR2: SGHDT, YYEEEE. V was pared by 1 base and J by 4 bases, with 3 bases of the junction left unmatched. CDR3 size: 14 residues. The CDR3 loop is CASSLLAGADTQYF. The CDR3, as DNA: TGTGCCAGCAGCTTGTTGGCGGGAGCAGATACGCAGTATTTT.

The chain is built from TRBV11-3 and TRBJ2-1; 9 nucleotides agree with TRBD2. With 5 bases clipped from V and 1 base from J, the junction kept 3 bases outside the gene matches. Germline CDR1 and CDR2: SGHNT and YENEEA. The CDR3 covers 15 residues. CDR3 in DNA: TGTGCCAGCAGCCGACTAGCGGAATCCTACAATGAGCAGTTCTTC. It specifies CASSRLAESYNEQFF.

V is TRBV14 and J is TRBJ2-4; D perhaps matches TRBD1 (6 bases). Germline V gene data show CDR1 as SGHDN and CDR2 as FVKESK. V shed 4 bases and J shed 0 bases, with 13 bases lying between them. The CDR3 has 16 amino acids. The CDR3, as DNA: TGTGCCAGCAGCCGAACGGGACACCTAGCCAAAAACATTCAGTACTTC. Translating gives CASSRTGHLAKNIQYF.

This chain uses TRBV19 with TRBJ2-3; TRBD1 matches 9 bases. V gave up 8 bases and J gave up 2 bases; unmatched junction bases: 11. Germline assignment: CDR1 LNHDA and CDR2 SQIVND (reference sequence). There are 16 residues in the CDR3. The DNA for the CDR3 is TGTGCCAGTGCCGGGGGACAGGGCCAACCCACAGATACGCAGTATTTT. As protein: CASAGGQGQPTDTQYF.

In its sample, this clone ranks as medium-sized. The rearrangement links TRBV19 to TRBJ1-4; D not resolved. CDR1 is LNHDA and CDR2 is SQIVND in the germline V gene (reference sequence). The CDR3 is made up of 14 amino acids. Between the trimmed V and J ends, which lost 1 base and 6 bases, there was a span of 9 bases. CDR3 amino acids: CASSIVTDDEKLFF. In DNA form, the CDR3 reads TGTGCCAGTAGTATAGTCACAGATGATGAAAAACTGTTTTTT.

The chain employs TRBV7-9 and TRBJ2-3; D may be TRBD1 (6 bases). Trimming removed 6 bases from V and 8 bases from J, with 12 bases in between. In germline, CDR1 is SEHNR, CDR2 FQNEAQ (reference sequence). This CDR3 region has 12 residues. The DNA for the CDR3 is TGTGCCAGCAGGAAGTCCAGGGGTACGCAGTATTTT. It yields the protein CASRKSRGTQYF.